What follows are 5 T cell receptor beta chains derived from one specimen sequenced in a study of T cell responses to AZD1222 COVID-19 vaccine. TCRdb's copy holds only in-frame clones and misses some; the assay was immunoSEQ multiplex PCR. The repertoire includes approximately 110,000 clones, about 85% of them detected once, and 2% to 3% sits in the top ten. The material sequenced was peripheral blood, taken 28 days after the second AZD1222 dose. These receptors all come from an adult who received the AZD1222 COVID-19 vaccine.

The chain has TRBV9 and TRBJ2-7; D remains ambiguous. Germline CDR1 and CDR2: SGDLS and YYNGEE. The CDR3 spans 14 residues. Trimming took 7 bases from V and 0 from J, leaving 14 bases between them. The DNA of the CDR3 is TGTGCCAGCGGCCCGGGTGTAAGCTCCTACGAGCAGTACTTC. It yields the protein CASGPGVSSYEQYF.

The chain employs TRBV13 and TRBJ2-2; D not resolved. CDR3 length: 15 residues. V was pared by 6 bases and J by 1 base, with 12 bases between. Germline V gene sequence: CDR1 PRHDT, CDR2 FYEKMQ (reference sequence). DNA for the CDR3: TGTGCCAGCAGAATCCTTAGTGGGAACACCGGGGAGCTGTTTTTT. It encodes CASRILSGNTGELFF.

The chain has TRBV6-1 and TRBJ1-2, with D hard to call. V lost 3 bases and J 8 bases, leaving 10 bases between the germline ends. Germline V CDR1 and CDR2: MNHNS, SASEGT. The length of the CDR3 is 12 residues. CDR3 DNA sequence: TGTGCCAGCAGTGAGTTTGGTCGCGGCTACACCTTC. This encodes CASSEFGRGYTF.

This chain links TRBV12-3 or TRBV12-4 with TRBJ1-2; 8 nucleotides match TRBD1. V lost 6 bases and J lost 7; bases outside the gene matches: 7. This CDR3 contains 13 residues. The chain's CDR3 is CASSRTGWGGYTF. The DNA for the CDR3 is TGTGCCAGCAGCAGGACAGGGTGGGGTGGCTACACCTTC.

The chain couples TRBV5-4 to TRBJ1-6; D call uncertain. The CDR3 contains 15 residues. Germline lookup yields CDR1 SGHNT and CDR2 YYREEE (reference sequence). V lost 0 bases, J lost 8 bases, and 12 bases lay in between. CDR3 residues: CASSLGISGDSPLHF. CDR3 nucleotides: TGTGCCAGCAGCTTGGGTATAAGTGGGGATTCACCCCTCCACTTT.